One and the same sample provided the 18 T cell receptor beta chains below, sequenced in a study of blood T cell repertoires in COVID-19. Only in-frame clones appear in the TCRdb table, and some are missing; sequencing was by immunoSEQ multiplex PCR. The sample lists roughly 200,000 clones, 85% occurring once. The material sequenced was PBMCs or T cells enriched from blood (not recorded which). Receptors originate from a middle-aged man who had recovered from COVID-19.

The chain couples TRBV2 to TRBJ1-5; possible D gene TRBD1, 6 bases. Germline CDR1 SNHLY, CDR2 FYNNEI. This CDR3 comprises 15 residues. Trimming left V 3 bases short and J 7 bases short, with 16 bases between. The CDR3 loop is CASSEGGRGAQPQHF. CDR3 nucleotides: TGTGCCAGCAGTGAGGGGGGGCGCGGGGCCCAGCCCCAGCATTTT. The full variable domain, in which reference TRBV2 and TRBJ1-5 provide the parts outside the CDR3, is EPEVTQTPSHQVTQMGQEVILRCVPISNHLYFYWYRQILGQKVEFLVSFYNNEISEKSEIFDDQFSVERPDGSNFTLKIRSTKLEDSAMYFCASSEGGRGAQPQHFGDGTRLSIL.

Here the CDR3 reads CASSRDRVYEQYF. In DNA, the CDR3 is TGTGCCAGCAGCCGGGACAGGGTATACGAGCAGTACTTC. The rearrangement joins TRBV5-5 to TRBJ2-7, with 9 bases identical to TRBD1. The V and J ends lost 4 bases and 4 bases, in that order; junction bases with no gene match: 3. The CDR3 extends over 13 amino acids. The germline V gene encodes CDR1 SGHKS and CDR2 YYEKEE (reference sequence).

The chain couples TRBV5-1 to TRBJ2-3, with D maybe TRBD2 (7 bases). CDR3 length: 15 residues. Germline V gene data show CDR1 as SGHRS and CDR2 as YFSETQ. Trimming removed 0 bases at V and 3 bases at J, with 11 bases between. The DNA of the CDR3 is TGCGCCAGCAGCTTGGCAGGGGAGGGAACAGATACGCAGTATTTT. This sequence encodes CASSLAGEGTDTQYF.

The chain joins TRBV4-1 to TRBJ2-1; D remains unclear. V shed 8 bases and J shed 5 bases, with 13 bases lying between them. Germline CDR1 and CDR2: MGHRA and YSYEKL. The CDR3 extends over 13 amino acids. As DNA, the CDR3 is TGCGCCAGCTCAAGGTCCGGAGACAATGAGCAGTTCTTC. Translating gives CASSRSGDNEQFF.

The J gene is TRBJ1-2, the V gene TRBV5-6; D is ambiguous. The CDR3 is 14 residues long. V dropped 0 bases and J dropped 8 bases, with 14 bases sitting between them. Germline assignment: CDR1 SGHDT and CDR2 YYEEEE. CDR3: CASSLAAGWEGYTF. CDR3 nucleotide sequence: TGTGCCAGCAGCTTGGCCGCAGGATGGGAGGGCTACACCTTC.

This chain uses TRBV14 with TRBJ1-6; the D is unclear. Per germline, CDR1 SGHDN and CDR2 FVKESK. V was cut by 3 bases and J by 9 bases, with 9 bases left in between. This CDR3 has 13 amino acids. The CDR3 DNA sequence: TGTGCCAGCAGCCAGCGTAACCCTTCACCCCTCCACTTT. It codes for CASSQRNPSPLHF.

The rearrangement links TRBV2 to TRBJ1-2, with TRBD1 matching over 8 bases. The CDR3 contains 15 residues. The trim removed 6 bases at V and 4 bases at J, leaving 10 bases unmatched. Germline CDR1 reads SNHLY; CDR2 reads FYNNEI. The CDR3 bases are TGTGCCAGCAGGATAACCGTCGACAGGGGCTATGGCTACACCTTC. This encodes CASRITVDRGYGYTF.

The chain employs TRBV4-1 and TRBJ2-5, with 16 bases matching TRBD2. J lost 4 bases, V lost 0 bases, and 8 bases had no gene match. The CDR3 contains 19 residues. The V gene's germline CDR1 is MGHRA and CDR2 YSYEKL. In nucleotides, the CDR3 is TGCGCCAGCAGCCAAGAAGGCGGGGGGACTAGCGGGAGGGGAGAGACCCAGTACTTC. Translating it yields CASSQEGGGTSGRGETQYF.

The rearrangement uses TRBV2 and TRBJ1-2; the D gene is possibly TRBD1 (5 bases). This CDR3 comprises 13 residues. The V end was cut by 4 bases, the J end by 2 bases, with 8 bases between. In germline, CDR1 is SNHLY, CDR2 FYNNEI. CDR3 residues: CASSVAGNYGYTF. Written as DNA, the CDR3 is TGTGCCAGCAGTGTGGCAGGGAACTATGGCTACACCTTC.

This chain connects TRBV7-3 to TRBJ1-1, with TRBD1 matching over 7 bases. The CDR3 covers 13 residues. Germline CDR1 reads SGHTA; CDR2 reads FQGTGA. Trimming at V came to 8 bases and at J to 0 bases, leaving 3 bases not matched to a gene. The CDR3 sequence is CASAGQVNTEAFF. The CDR3 DNA reads as TGTGCCAGCGCCGGACAGGTGAACACTGAAGCTTTCTTT.

This clone came up once. The rearrangement joins TRBV28 to TRBJ2-2; tentatively, D is TRBD2 (5 bases). V was trimmed by 5 bases and J by 4 bases, leaving 17 bases between them. The CDR3 contains 16 residues. CDR1 and CDR2 (germline): MDHEN, SYDVKM. The CDR3 spells CASSLPLGRGTGELFF. Here the CDR3 DNA reads TGTGCCAGCAGTCTCCCACTGGGTCGGGGCACCGGGGAGCTGTTTTTT. Based on the CDR3 plus reference TRBV28 and TRBJ2-2, the full variable domain is DVKVTQSSRYLVKRTGEKVFLECVQDMDHENMFWYRQDPGLGLRLIYFSYDVKMKEKGDIPEGYSVSREKKERFSLILESASTNQTSMYLCASSLPLGRGTGELFFGEGSRLTVL.

The chain joins TRBV11-3 to TRBJ2-1; D is possibly TRBD1 (6 bases). This CDR3 contains 15 residues. V lost 5 bases to trimming and J lost 9 bases, with 20 bases between them. CDR1 and CDR2 from the germline V gene are SGHNT and YENEEA. As DNA, the CDR3 is TGTGCCAGCAGCCCGGGACAAAGCTTTGGAGTTGAGCAGTTCTTC. This sequence encodes CASSPGQSFGVEQFF.

The chain couples TRBV2 to TRBJ2-4, with 9 bases lining up with TRBD1. Germline trimming cut 6 bases from V and 6 bases from J; bases unmatched to any gene: 6. Germline V lookup: CDR1 SNHLY, CDR2 FYNNEI. CDR3 length: 14 residues. As DNA, the CDR3 is TGTGCCAGCAGCGGGACAGGGTTCTTAAACATTCAGTACTTC. This gives the protein CASSGTGFLNIQYF.

This clone was seen just once. The chain carries TRBV18 and TRBJ1-2; no definite D call. Between the trimmed V and J ends, which lost 2 bases and 6 bases, there was a span of 13 bases. This CDR3 comprises 14 residues. Germline loops: CDR1 KGHSH, CDR2 LQKENI. The CDR3 spells CASSPWATFNGYTF. DNA for the CDR3: TGTGCCAGCTCACCATGGGCGACCTTTAATGGCTACACCTTC.

The chain carries TRBV10-3 and TRBJ2-7; TRBD1 agrees at 7 bases. Germline assignment: CDR1 ENHRY and CDR2 SYGVKD. The V and J ends lost 3 bases and 3 bases, in that order; junction bases with no gene match: 8. The CDR3 runs 15 residues. CDR3 region: CAISDIGQASYEQYF. DNA of the CDR3: TGTGCCATCAGTGACATAGGACAGGCAAGCTACGAGCAGTACTTC.

This chain uses TRBV30 with TRBJ2-1, with 11 bases that match TRBD1. CDR1 is GTSNPN and CDR2 is SVGIG in the germline V gene (reference sequence). The trim removed 7 bases at V and 10 bases at J, leaving 9 bases unmatched. This CDR3 contains 13 residues. The CDR3 DNA reads as TGTGCCTCGGGACAGGGGGGCCTTGGGGAGCAGTTCTTC. Amino acid sequence: CASGQGGLGEQFF.

The J gene is TRBJ2-3, the V gene TRBV7-9, with 10 bases aligning to TRBD2. V trimming: 1 base; J trimming: 5 bases; junction bases outside the gene matches: 12. CDR1 is SEHNR and CDR2 is FQNEAQ in the germline V gene (reference sequence). CDR3 length: 18 amino acids. CDR3 nucleotide sequence: TGTGCCAGCAGCTTAGGAGTCCTAGCGGGAGATCAGAAAGATACGCAGTATTTT. This sequence encodes CASSLGVLAGDQKDTQYF.

This chain connects TRBV10-3 to TRBJ2-7, with 7 bases lining up with TRBD2. With V trimmed by 0 bases and J by 4 bases, 6 bases remained unmatched. Germline V gives CDR1 ENHRY, CDR2 SYGVKD. The CDR3 extends over 15 amino acids. CDR3 nucleotides: TGTGCCATCAGTGAGTCGGGGGGGAGTGGGTACGAGCAGTACTTC. Translated: CAISESGGSGYEQYF.